Below, 25 T cell receptor beta chains from the same sample are listed, as sequenced in a study of T cell clones after liver transplantation. Method: immunoSEQ multiplex PCR; TCRdb's copy keeps in-frame clones and lacks some. The sample holds about 51,000 clones; approximately 87% are singletons and the top ten take approximately 14%. This sample comprised CD8+ T cells from blood, obtained 12 months after liver transplant. Source of these receptors: a human patient who received a liver transplant. Some T cells may be graft donor cells.

The chain uses TRBV27 and TRBJ2-7; the D is unclear. The CDR3 has 13 amino acids. Between the trimmed V and J ends, which lost 5 bases and 4 bases, there was a span of 12 bases. Germline assignment: CDR1 MNHEY and CDR2 SMNVEV (reference sequence). The CDR3: CASSPRSGYEQYF. The CDR3 nucleotides read TGTGCCAGCAGTCCGCGAAGTGGTTACGAGCAGTACTTC.

This sequence joins TRBV14 and TRBJ1-1; a possible D gene is TRBD1 (5 bases). Trimming left V 0 bases short and J 1 base short, with 21 bases between. The germline V gene has CDR1 SGHDN and CDR2 FVKESK. The CDR3 loop spans 19 amino acids. This CDR3 reads CASSQDFTVARGSNTEAFF. The CDR3 nucleotides are TGTGCCAGCAGCCAAGATTTTACCGTCGCAAGGGGCTCGAACACTGAAGCTTTCTTT.

The V call is TRBV29-1, the J call TRBJ1-2, with 9 bases matching TRBD1. From germline, CDR1 is SQVTM and CDR2 ANQGSEA. The V and J ends lost 1 base and 5 bases, in that order; junction bases with no gene match: 11. This CDR3 is built from 16 residues. CDR3 amino acids: CSVEAPIRDREYGYTF. In DNA form, the CDR3 reads TGCAGCGTTGAAGCCCCAATCCGGGACAGGGAATATGGCTACACCTTC.

The gene calls are TRBV19 and TRBJ2-2; D is perhaps TRBD2 (6 bases). Trimming took off 0 bases at V and 0 bases at J, with 8 bases between the two ends. CDR3 size: 16 residues. CDR1 is LNHDA and CDR2 is SQIVND in the germline V gene (reference sequence). Written as DNA, the CDR3 is TGTGCCAGTAGTATAGACGGGGGTGCGAACACCGGGGAGCTGTTTTTT. Residues: CASSIDGGANTGELFF.

The gene calls are TRBV4-1 and TRBJ1-5; D is uncertain. The germline V gene encodes CDR1 MGHRA and CDR2 YSYEKL. V lost 4 bases to trimming and J lost 4 bases, with 14 bases between them. The CDR3 loop spans 15 amino acids. CDR3: CASSLPGGGNQPQHF. DNA for the CDR3: TGCGCCAGCAGCCTACCGGGAGGAGGTAATCAGCCCCAGCATTTT.

The CDR3 DNA reads as TGTGCCAGCAGTGCGCCTAGACAGCTCACCTACGAGCAGTACTTC. It translates to CASSAPRQLTYEQYF. The genes are TRBV28 and TRBJ2-7, with D tentatively TRBD1 (5 bases). V gave up 5 bases and J gave up 2 bases, with 16 bases separating them. This CDR3 comprises 15 residues. Germline assignment: CDR1 MDHEN and CDR2 SYDVKM. The entire variable domain, with the rest obtained from reference TRBV28 and TRBJ2-7, is as follows: DVKVTQSSRYLVKRTGEKVFLECVQDMDHENMFWYRQDPGLGLRLIYFSYDVKMKEKGDIPEGYSVSREKKERFSLILESASTNQTSMYLCASSAPRQLTYEQYFGPGTRLTVT.

This clone was seen just once. The chain combines TRBV27 with TRBJ1-1, with D possibly being TRBD1 (6 bases). V was pared by 2 bases and J by 4 bases, with 11 bases between. Germline V gene lookup returns CDR1 MNHEY and CDR2 SMNVEV (reference sequence). The CDR3 has 14 amino acids. In DNA form, the CDR3 reads TGTGCCAGCAGTTTAATGGGGGGCTCCACTGAAGCTTTCTTT. Protein sequence: CASSLMGGSTEAFF.

This clone appeared a single time. The rearrangement uses TRBV28 and TRBJ1-1; no definite D call. This CDR3 contains 15 residues. Trimming stripped 5 bases from V and 0 bases from J, with 13 bases between. The germline CDR1 and CDR2 sequences are MDHEN and SYDVKM. The CDR3, as DNA: TGTGCCAGCAGTACAACTCCCCTGATGAACACTGAAGCTTTCTTT. Residues: CASSTTPLMNTEAFF.

V gene TRBV11-2 combines with J gene TRBJ2-3; tentatively, D is TRBD1 (5 bases). Trimming cost V 5 bases and J 3 bases, with 15 bases left between them. The CDR3 covers 15 residues. CDR1 and CDR2 from the germline V gene are SGHAT and FQNNGV. The CDR3 sequence: CASSQGVQGTDTQYF. Here the CDR3 DNA reads TGTGCCAGCAGCCAGGGCGTTCAGGGTACAGATACGCAGTATTTT.

The table lists this clone with a count of one. The CDR3 DNA reads TGTGCCAGTACGAAAGTTCTTAATCAGCCCCAGCATTTT. Protein sequence: CASTKVLNQPQHF. The chain carries TRBV19 and TRBJ1-5; D not certain. The CDR3 has 13 residues. In germline, CDR1 is LNHDA, CDR2 SQIVND (reference sequence). Trimming shortened V by 7 bases and J by 4 bases, and 11 bases separated the two germline ends.

The chain employs TRBV6-5 and TRBJ2-7, with TRBD1 matching over 7 bases. Per germline, CDR1 MNHEY and CDR2 SVGAGI. With 5 bases clipped from V and 3 bases from J, the junction kept 4 bases outside the gene matches. The CDR3 is made up of 13 amino acids. CDR3 sequence reads: CASSGGTDYEQYF. The CDR3 DNA follows: TGTGCCAGCAGTGGTGGGACAGACTACGAGCAGTACTTC.

The chain has TRBV16 and TRBJ1-1, with a weak D call TRBD1 (5 bases). This CDR3 has 12 amino acids. In germline, CDR1 is KGHSY, CDR2 FQNENV. V was cut by 4 bases and J by 4 bases, with 7 bases left in between. As DNA, the CDR3 is TGTGCCAGCAGCCCTCAGGGCACTGAAGCTTTCTTT. Translating it yields CASSPQGTEAFF.

The chain is built from TRBV28 and TRBJ2-1, with TRBD2 identical over 7 bases. The CDR3 is 15 amino acids. The germline gives CDR1 MDHEN, CDR2 SYDVKM. Unmatched junction bases numbered 7, after V lost 3 bases and J lost 5 bases. CDR3 DNA sequence: TGTGCCAGCAGTTTCCGCGGGAGATTGGACAATGAGCAGTTCTTC. It encodes CASSFRGRLDNEQFF.

This chain links TRBV6-6 with TRBJ2-1, with 7 bases fitting TRBD1. The germline gives CDR1 MNHNY, CDR2 SVGAGI (reference sequence). J gave up 2 bases and V 4 bases, and 8 bases lay outside the gene matches. The CDR3 is 16 amino acids. For the CDR3, the DNA is TGTGCCAGCAGTTTCCTCGACAGGGTGGCCTACAATGAGCAGTTCTTC. Amino acids: CASSFLDRVAYNEQFF.

The J gene is TRBJ2-1, the V gene TRBV4-3; 10 bases line up with TRBD1. Germline V gene lookup returns CDR1 LGHNA and CDR2 YSLEER. Trimming removed 0 bases from V and 7 bases from J; junction bases left unmatched: 6. The CDR3 has 16 residues. The CDR3 reads CASSQDHWTGGNEQFF. CDR3 nucleotides: TGCGCCAGCAGCCAAGATCATTGGACAGGGGGGAATGAGCAGTTCTTC.

This sequence joins TRBV19 and TRBJ2-5; D unclear. The germline V gene has CDR1 LNHDA and CDR2 SQIVND (reference sequence). V lost 0 bases to trimming and J lost 4 bases, with 12 bases between them. The length of the CDR3 is 15 residues. The CDR3, as DNA: TGTGCCAGTAGTATAGATAGTCACTATGTAGAGACCCAGTACTTC. It yields the protein CASSIDSHYVETQYF.

The J gene is TRBJ2-1, the V gene TRBV5-1, with 8 bases aligning to TRBD2. Germline lookup yields CDR1 SGHRS and CDR2 YFSETQ. Losses at the gene ends were 4 bases for V and 4 bases for J; bases not matched to a gene: 10. The CDR3 totals 16 residues. CDR3 residues: CASSIHPGRGYNEQFF. The CDR3 coding sequence is TGCGCCAGCAGCATCCATCCCGGGAGGGGTTACAATGAGCAGTTCTTC.

The chain links TRBV29-1 to TRBJ1-2; 8 bases are a match to TRBD1. Germline CDR1 is SQVTM and CDR2 is ANQGSEA. The CDR3 extends over 16 amino acids. V shed 1 base, J shed 3 bases, and the junction held 10 bases outside the gene matches. CDR3 sequence reads: CSVEGPEGQADYGYTF. The CDR3 DNA sequence: TGCAGCGTTGAAGGCCCTGAGGGACAGGCCGACTATGGCTACACCTTC. Full variable domain (rest looked up from reference TRBV29-1 and TRBJ1-2): SAVISQKPSRDICQRGTSLTIQCQVDSQVTMMFWYRQQPGQSLTLIATANQGSEATYESGFVIDKFPISRPNLTFSTLTVSNMSPEDSSIYLCSVEGPEGQADYGYTFGSGTRLTVV.

V gene TRBV19 combines with J gene TRBJ2-2, with a tentative D call TRBD1 (6 bases). V was cut by 6 bases and J by 6 bases, with 11 bases left in between. CDR3 size: 13 residues. Germline CDR1 reads LNHDA; CDR2 reads SQIVND (reference sequence). The CDR3 here is CASRTGPPGELFF. The CDR3 DNA follows: TGTGCCAGTAGGACAGGCCCCCCCGGGGAGCTGTTTTTT. The complete variable domain, with remaining parts taken from reference TRBV19 and TRBJ2-2, reads DGGITQSPKYLFRKEGQNVTLSCEQNLNHDAMYWYRQDPGQGLRLIYYSQIVNDFQKGDIAEGYSVSREKKESFPLTVTSAQKNPTAFYLCASRTGPPGELFFGEGSRLTVL.

This clone was detected only a few times. V and J are TRBV5-4 and TRBJ2-5; TRBD1 matches at 8 bases. The CDR3 has 14 residues. CDR1 and CDR2 from the germline V gene are SGHNT and YYREEE (reference sequence). V gave up 4 bases and J gave up 5 bases; unmatched junction bases: 7. This CDR3 is CASSPRGPEETQYF. Written as DNA, the CDR3 is TGTGCCAGCAGCCCCAGGGGGCCCGAGGAGACCCAGTACTTC.

V and J are TRBV11-2 and TRBJ2-3; 8 bases fit TRBD2. Germline CDR1 and CDR2: SGHAT and FQNNGV. CDR3 length: 16 amino acids. V shed 1 base, J shed 5 bases, and the junction held 8 bases outside the gene matches. CDR3 region: CASSLGSGGRRDTQYF. CDR3 nucleotide sequence: TGTGCCAGCAGCTTAGGTAGCGGCGGGAGGCGAGATACGCAGTATTTT.

This sequence joins TRBV27 and TRBJ2-7; 10 bases fit TRBD1. Germline assignment: CDR1 MNHEY and CDR2 SMNVEV (reference sequence). J lost 6 bases, V lost 3 bases, and 5 bases had no gene match. This CDR3 is built from 14 residues. CDR3 sequence (DNA): TGTGCCAGCAGTTTCGGGACAGGGGTAGGCGAGCAGTACTTC. It yields the protein CASSFGTGVGEQYF.

This rearrangement joins TRBV7-9 to TRBJ2-1; TRBD2 might be the D (6 bases). Per the germline V gene, CDR1 is SEHNR and CDR2 is FQNEAQ (reference sequence). The length of the CDR3 is 15 residues. Trimming pared 1 base from V and 8 bases from J, leaving 15 bases between. The CDR3 region has the DNA TGTGCCAGCAGCTTAGTAGGGACTCGGACCGATGAGCAGTTCTTC. It translates to CASSLVGTRTDEQFF.

The V call is TRBV29-1, the J call TRBJ1-1, with a weak D call TRBD1 (5 bases). The CDR3 extends over 12 amino acids. Trimming left V 4 bases short and J 7 bases short, with 13 bases between. In germline, CDR1 is SQVTM, CDR2 ANQGSEA. The CDR3 protein is CSVARESIEAFF. Here the CDR3 DNA reads TGCAGCGTTGCCAGGGAATCTATTGAAGCTTTCTTT. The whole variable domain, remainder taken from reference TRBV29-1 and TRBJ1-1, is SAVISQKPSRDICQRGTSLTIQCQVDSQVTMMFWYRQQPGQSLTLIATANQGSEATYESGFVIDKFPISRPNLTFSTLTVSNMSPEDSSIYLCSVARESIEAFFGQGTRLTVV.

Here the CDR3 reads CASSLWSDSNQPQHF. The CDR3 bases are TGTGCCAGCAGCTTGTGGTCAGATAGCAATCAGCCCCAGCATTTT. The chain links TRBV7-2 to TRBJ1-5, with D unresolved. Trimming cost V 3 bases and J 0 bases, with 9 bases left between them. Germline V gives CDR1 SGHTA, CDR2 FQGNSA. The CDR3 is 15 amino acids.